The 25 T cell receptor beta chains in this list originate from one sample, sequenced in a study of cytomegalovirus exposure and HLA in healthy donors. The primer mix had 60 Vbeta and 13 Jbeta primers. Here immunoSEQ multiplex PCR was the method, and the copy in TCRdb shows in-frame clones only, minus some. Listed are about 200,000 clones; roughly 0.89% falls within the top ten. The source material was PBMCs. These TCRs come from a woman aged 25-40 years in good health and CMV-seropositive.

The CDR3 DNA reads as TGTGCCAGCAGGACAAGCGGGAGGGCTAACACCGGGGAGCTGTTTTTT. This codes for CASRTSGRANTGELFF. The V call is TRBV28, the J call TRBJ2-2; the match to TRBD2 covers 10 bases. Unmatched junction bases numbered 6, after V lost 6 bases and J lost 2 bases. The CDR3 is made up of 16 amino acids. The germline V gene encodes CDR1 MDHEN and CDR2 SYDVKM.

V is TRBV9 and J is TRBJ1-1; TRBD1 is a possible D gene (6 bases). V was shortened by 3 bases and J by 0 bases, with 9 bases between the two germline ends. Germline V gene sequence: CDR1 SGDLS, CDR2 YYNGEE. The CDR3 sequence is 14 residues long. The CDR3 is CASSDRAMNTEAFF. The CDR3 DNA reads TGTGCCAGCAGCGACAGGGCTATGAACACTGAAGCTTTCTTT. The whole variable domain, filled in from reference TRBV9 and TRBJ1-1, reads DSGVTQTPKHLITATGQRVTLRCSPRSGDLSVYWYQQSLDQGLQFLIQYYNGEERAKGNILERFSAQQFPDLHSELNLSSLELGDSALYFCASSDRAMNTEAFFGQGTRLTVV.

The chain uses TRBV5-1 and TRBJ2-5, with D perhaps matching TRBD1 (6 bases). The CDR3 is 15 amino acids. The germline CDR1 and CDR2 sequences are SGHRS and YFSETQ. Trimming took 1 base from V and 5 from J, leaving 15 bases between them. The CDR3: CASSLLQTQGETQYF. The DNA for the CDR3 is TGCGCCAGCAGCTTGCTCCAAACCCAGGGGGAGACCCAGTACTTC.

V gene TRBV28 combines with J gene TRBJ2-3; TRBD1 aligns across 7 bases. CDR1 and CDR2 from the germline V gene are MDHEN and SYDVKM. V was clipped by 6 bases and J by 6 bases; unmatched bases: 9. The CDR3 is 14 residues long. Written as DNA, the CDR3 is TGTGCCAGCAGAAACTCGGACAGGACTGATACGCAGTATTTT. It specifies CASRNSDRTDTQYF.

The V call is TRBV5-1, the J call TRBJ1-5; D is unresolved. V lost 5 bases and J lost 0, with 18 bases in between. The CDR3 runs to 17 residues. Germline lookup yields CDR1 SGHRS and CDR2 YFSETQ. The CDR3 DNA reads TGCGCCAGCAGAGGAAAACAGTACTTTTATAGCAATCAGCCCCAGCATTTT. Translated, it gives CASRGKQYFYSNQPQHF.

The CDR3 DNA is TGTGCTCGGGGATGCTCCTACGAGCAGTACTTC. Amino acid sequence: CARGCSYEQYF. This rearrangement joins TRBV25-1 to TRBJ2-7, with a tentative D call TRBD2 (5 bases). Looked up from germline, CDR1 is MGHDK and CDR2 is SYGVNS. This CDR3 has 11 amino acids.

The rearrangement links TRBV6-5 to TRBJ2-6; weak D call: TRBD2 (5 bases). This CDR3 has 16 amino acids. Trimming left V 2 bases short and J 0 bases short, with 8 bases between. Germline V gives CDR1 MNHEY, CDR2 SVGAGI. This CDR3 reads CASSYEGSSGANVLTF. Here the CDR3 DNA reads TGTGCCAGCAGTTACGAGGGAAGCTCTGGGGCCAACGTCCTGACTTTC.

This sequence joins TRBV11-2 and TRBJ2-1, with D unclear. CDR1 is SGHAT and CDR2 is FQNNGV in the germline V gene. The CDR3 contains 12 residues. V was shortened by 0 bases and J by 6 bases, with 3 bases between the two germline ends. This chain's CDR3 is CASSLEANEQFF. CDR3 DNA: TGTGCCAGCAGCTTAGAAGCCAATGAGCAGTTCTTC. Supplemented by reference TRBV11-2 and TRBJ2-1, the full variable domain reads EAGVAQSPRYKIIEKRQSVAFWCNPISGHATLYWYQQILGQGPKLLIQFQNNGVVDDSQLPKDRFSAERLKGVDSTLKIQPAKLEDSAVYLCASSLEANEQFFGPGTRLTVL.

The chain carries TRBV7-2 and TRBJ1-2; D remains ambiguous. The CDR3 sequence is 15 residues long. From germline, CDR1 is SGHTA and CDR2 FQGNSA. Trimming pared 1 base from V and 4 bases from J, leaving 13 bases between. The CDR3 reads CASSLGTGPTYGYTF. In nucleotides, the CDR3 is TGTGCCAGCAGCTTAGGAACGGGTCCCACCTATGGCTACACCTTC.

The gene calls are TRBV19 and TRBJ1-1; unclear D gene. Per the germline V gene, CDR1 is LNHDA and CDR2 is SQIVND (reference sequence). The CDR3 has 13 amino acids. Trimming stripped 7 bases from V and 3 bases from J, with 12 bases between. CDR3 coding DNA: TGTGCCAGTACCTCGACACTGCACACTGAAGCTTTCTTT. Protein: CASTSTLHTEAFF.

The gene calls are TRBV6-1 and TRBJ1-2; 9 nucleotides agree with TRBD1. The J segment lost 8 bases and the V segment lost 3 bases, leaving 4 bases of the junction unmatched. Germline V CDR1 and CDR2: MNHNS, SASEGT. The CDR3 loop spans 13 amino acids. DNA for the CDR3: TGTGCCAGCAGTGATCGACAGGGGGGAGGCTACACCTTC. It encodes CASSDRQGGGYTF.

The rearrangement links TRBV7-9 to TRBJ2-3; TRBD2 aligns across 8 bases. V lost 1 base and J lost 6; bases outside the gene matches: 3. Germline V lookup: CDR1 SEHNR, CDR2 FQNEAQ (reference sequence). The CDR3 is made up of 14 amino acids. The CDR3 coding sequence is TGTGCCAGCAGCTTAGTCGGGGGGGTGGATACGCAGTATTTT. Amino acids: CASSLVGGVDTQYF.

This chain joins TRBV18 and TRBJ1-5; possibly TRBD1 for D (5 bases). The ends were cut back, 5 bases at V and 7 bases at J, with 15 bases in the middle. There are 14 residues in the CDR3. Germline CDR1 and CDR2: KGHSH and LQKENI. The CDR3 DNA sequence: TGTGCCAGCTCAGGAGACAGTTACGGGCAGCCCCAGCATTTT. It is translated as CASSGDSYGQPQHF.

The rearrangement uses TRBV27 and TRBJ1-2, with a tentative D call TRBD1 (5 bases). Germline V gene lookup returns CDR1 MNHEY and CDR2 SMNVEV (reference sequence). The germline V and J ends were trimmed by 3 bases and 4 bases, with 9 bases remaining between them. The CDR3 totals 13 residues. Written as DNA, the CDR3 is TGTGCCAGCAGTTTCCCGGGGGGCTATGGCTACACCTTC. Its translation is CASSFPGGYGYTF.

CDR3 protein: CASSESGGANSPLHF. The CDR3 nucleotides are TGTGCCAGCAGTGAGTCGGGAGGCGCTAATTCACCCCTCCACTTT. This chain joins TRBV6-4 and TRBJ1-6; D call uncertain. V dropped 3 bases and J dropped 6 bases, with 12 bases sitting between them. The CDR3 consists of 15 residues. CDR1 MRHNA and CDR2 SNTAGT come from the germline V gene.

This chain uses TRBV5-1 with TRBJ2-1; 7 nucleotides line up with TRBD2. This CDR3 has 15 amino acids. In germline, CDR1 is SGHRS, CDR2 YFSETQ. V lost 3 bases to trimming and J lost 2 bases; unmatched junction nucleotides: 5. The CDR3 reads CASSWGAGTYNEQFF. CDR3 sequence (DNA): TGCGCCAGCAGCTGGGGAGCGGGGACCTACAATGAGCAGTTCTTC.

This chain joins TRBV19 and TRBJ1-4; a possible D gene is TRBD1 (5 bases). The germline V gene encodes CDR1 LNHDA and CDR2 SQIVND (reference sequence). Trimming cost V 4 bases and J 0 bases, with 9 bases left between them. The CDR3 totals 15 residues. CDR3 sequence: CASSRQKSTNEKLFF. CDR3 DNA sequence: TGTGCCAGTAGTAGACAGAAATCAACTAATGAAAAACTGTTTTTT. Based on the CDR3 plus reference TRBV19 and TRBJ1-4, the full variable domain is DGGITQSPKYLFRKEGQNVTLSCEQNLNHDAMYWYRQDPGQGLRLIYYSQIVNDFQKGDIAEGYSVSREKKESFPLTVTSAQKNPTAFYLCASSRQKSTNEKLFFGSGTQLSVL.

The rearrangement uses TRBV28 and TRBJ2-3, with a possible D match to TRBD2 (5 bases). Germline lookup yields CDR1 MDHEN and CDR2 SYDVKM. CDR3 length equals 15 residues. Trimming removed 6 bases at V and 3 bases at J, with 16 bases between. CDR3 sequence reads: CASSSPYRGTDTQYF. CDR3 nucleotides: TGTGCCAGCAGCTCCCCCTACCGGGGAACAGATACGCAGTATTTT. The entire variable domain, with the rest obtained from reference TRBV28 and TRBJ2-3, is as follows: DVKVTQSSRYLVKRTGEKVFLECVQDMDHENMFWYRQDPGLGLRLIYFSYDVKMKEKGDIPEGYSVSREKKERFSLILESASTNQTSMYLCASSSPYRGTDTQYFGPGTRLTVL.

The chain is built from TRBV5-1 and TRBJ2-7, with a possible D match to TRBD2 (6 bases). This CDR3 contains 18 residues. Germline V lookup: CDR1 SGHRS, CDR2 YFSETQ. V was clipped by 4 bases and J by 2 bases, with 25 bases between them. In nucleotides, the CDR3 is TGCGCCAGCAGCCCACAATCCGCTCCCGGGACTCTTACCTACGAGCAGTACTTC. Its protein is CASSPQSAPGTLTYEQYF.

The V gene is TRBV19, the J gene TRBJ2-7; 11 nucleotides line up with TRBD2. There are 16 residues in the CDR3. Germline loops: CDR1 LNHDA, CDR2 SQIVND (reference sequence). After removal of 3 bases from V and 3 bases from J, the junction contained 7 bases not matched to a gene. CDR3 loop: CASSITTSGTLYEQYF. CDR3 in DNA: TGTGCCAGTAGTATTACGACTAGCGGGACCCTCTACGAGCAGTACTTC.

This chain connects TRBV18 to TRBJ1-5; weak D call: TRBD1 (5 bases). Germline V gives CDR1 KGHSH, CDR2 LQKENI. This CDR3 has 15 residues. V was trimmed by 0 bases and J by 7 bases, leaving 13 bases between them. The CDR3 DNA sequence: TGTGCCAGCTCACCACCGGCCGGGGGAGACCAGCCCCAGCATTTT. Amino acid sequence: CASSPPAGGDQPQHF.

The CDR3 spells CASSARQDYNSPLHF. The CDR3 DNA is TGTGCCAGCAGTGCCCGACAGGACTATAATTCACCCCTCCACTTT. This chain joins TRBV2 and TRBJ1-6, with D perhaps TRBD1 (6 bases). CDR1 is SNHLY and CDR2 is FYNNEI in the germline V gene. This CDR3 comprises 15 residues. The V gene lost 4 bases and the J gene lost 3 bases, with 10 bases spanning the gap.

The chain has TRBV5-8 and TRBJ1-4; 7 nucleotides agree with TRBD1. The CDR3 totals 14 residues. V dropped 6 bases and J dropped 3; count of bases not matched to a gene: 5. The germline CDR1 and CDR2 sequences are SGHTS and YDEGEE. CDR3 in amino acids: CASIPGQPNEKLFF. CDR3 nucleotides: TGTGCCAGCATTCCGGGACAGCCTAATGAAAAACTGTTTTTT.

The gene calls are TRBV11-2 and TRBJ1-2; 10 nucleotides agree with TRBD1. V shed 5 bases and J 6 bases; nucleotides not matched to a gene: 6. CDR3 size: 14 residues. Germline CDR1 and CDR2: SGHAT and FQNNGV. The chain's CDR3 is CASSPWGTGDGYTF. CDR3 sequence (DNA): TGTGCCAGCAGCCCATGGGGGACAGGGGATGGCTACACCTTC. Based on the CDR3 plus reference TRBV11-2 and TRBJ1-2, the full variable domain is EAGVAQSPRYKIIEKRQSVAFWCNPISGHATLYWYQQILGQGPKLLIQFQNNGVVDDSQLPKDRFSAERLKGVDSTLKIQPAKLEDSAVYLCASSPWGTGDGYTFGSGTRLTVV.

This chain links TRBV7-9 with TRBJ1-1, with no clear D. The CDR3 is made up of 14 amino acids. Trimming left V 5 bases short and J 0 bases short, with 10 bases between. CDR1 and CDR2 (germline): SEHNR, FQNEAQ (reference sequence). The CDR3 coding sequence is TGTGCCAGCAGCCCAGAAGTAATGAACACTGAAGCTTTCTTT. Amino acid sequence: CASSPEVMNTEAFF.